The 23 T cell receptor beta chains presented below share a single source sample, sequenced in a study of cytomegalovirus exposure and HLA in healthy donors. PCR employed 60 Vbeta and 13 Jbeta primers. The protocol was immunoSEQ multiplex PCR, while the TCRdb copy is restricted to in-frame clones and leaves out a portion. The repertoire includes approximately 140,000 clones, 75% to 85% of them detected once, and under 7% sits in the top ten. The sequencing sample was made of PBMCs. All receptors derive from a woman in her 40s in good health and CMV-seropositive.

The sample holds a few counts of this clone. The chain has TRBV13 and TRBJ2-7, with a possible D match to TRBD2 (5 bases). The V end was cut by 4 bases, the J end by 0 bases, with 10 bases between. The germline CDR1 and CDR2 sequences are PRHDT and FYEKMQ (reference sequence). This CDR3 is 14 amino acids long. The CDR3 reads CASSSGLSSYEQYF. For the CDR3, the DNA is TGTGCCAGCAGCTCTGGACTGAGCTCCTACGAGCAGTACTTC.

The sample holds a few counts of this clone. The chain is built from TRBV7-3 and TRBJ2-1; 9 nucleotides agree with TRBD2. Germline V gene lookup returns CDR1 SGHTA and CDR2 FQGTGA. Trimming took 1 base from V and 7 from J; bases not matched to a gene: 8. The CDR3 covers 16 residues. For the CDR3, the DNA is TGTGCCAGCAGCTTAAGGGGGCGGGAGGGCCGAAATGAGCAGTTCTTC. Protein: CASSLRGREGRNEQFF.

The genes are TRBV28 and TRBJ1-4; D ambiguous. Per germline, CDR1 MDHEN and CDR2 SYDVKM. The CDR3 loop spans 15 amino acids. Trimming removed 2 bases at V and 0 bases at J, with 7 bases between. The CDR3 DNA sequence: TGTGCCAGCAGTTTAAGCGGTGCAACTAATGAAAAACTGTTTTTT. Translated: CASSLSGATNEKLFF.

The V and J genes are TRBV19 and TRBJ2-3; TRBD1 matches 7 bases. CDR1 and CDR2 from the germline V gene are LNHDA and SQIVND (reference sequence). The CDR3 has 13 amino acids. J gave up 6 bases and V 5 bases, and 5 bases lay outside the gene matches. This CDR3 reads CASSLGQADTQYF. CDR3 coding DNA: TGTGCCAGTAGTCTAGGACAGGCGGATACGCAGTATTTT.

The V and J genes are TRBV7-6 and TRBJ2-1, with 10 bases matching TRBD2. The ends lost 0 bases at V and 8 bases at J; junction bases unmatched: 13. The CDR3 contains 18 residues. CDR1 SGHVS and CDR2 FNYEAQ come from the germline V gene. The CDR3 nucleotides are TGTGCCAGCAGCTTAGCGGGACTAGCGAACCAAGTGGGCGATGAGCAGTTCTTC. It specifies CASSLAGLANQVGDEQFF.

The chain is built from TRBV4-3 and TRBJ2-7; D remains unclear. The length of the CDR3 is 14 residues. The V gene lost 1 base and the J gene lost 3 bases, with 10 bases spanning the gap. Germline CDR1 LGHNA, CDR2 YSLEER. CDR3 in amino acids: CASSQGLEDYEQYF. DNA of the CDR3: TGCGCCAGCAGCCAAGGCCTAGAAGACTACGAGCAGTACTTC.

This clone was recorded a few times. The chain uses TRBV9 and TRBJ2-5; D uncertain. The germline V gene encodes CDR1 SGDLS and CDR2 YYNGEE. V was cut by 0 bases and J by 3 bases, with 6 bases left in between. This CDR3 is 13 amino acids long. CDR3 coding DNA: TGTGCCAGCAGCGTAGTCCCAAAAGAGACCCAGTACTTC. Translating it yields CASSVVPKETQYF. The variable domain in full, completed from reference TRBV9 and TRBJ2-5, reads DSGVTQTPKHLITATGQRVTLRCSPRSGDLSVYWYQQSLDQGLQFLIQYYNGEERAKGNILERFSAQQFPDLHSELNLSSLELGDSALYFCASSVVPKETQYFGPGTRLLVL.

The CDR3 loop reads CASSLVPGMGNQETQYF. The CDR3 DNA follows: TGTGCCAGCAGCTTGGTCCCAGGGATGGGGAACCAAGAGACCCAGTACTTC. The chain carries TRBV5-6 and TRBJ2-5; D is perhaps TRBD1 (5 bases). CDR1 and CDR2 (germline): SGHDT, YYEEEE. This CDR3 spans 17 amino acids. Trimming left V 0 bases short and J 0 bases short, with 15 bases between.

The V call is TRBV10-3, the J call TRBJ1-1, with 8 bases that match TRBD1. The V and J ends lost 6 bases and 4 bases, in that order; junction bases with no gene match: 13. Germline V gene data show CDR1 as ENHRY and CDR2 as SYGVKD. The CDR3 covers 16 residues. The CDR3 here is CAIRERGQGGSTEAFF. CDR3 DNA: TGTGCCATCAGGGAGCGAGGACAGGGAGGATCCACTGAAGCTTTCTTT.

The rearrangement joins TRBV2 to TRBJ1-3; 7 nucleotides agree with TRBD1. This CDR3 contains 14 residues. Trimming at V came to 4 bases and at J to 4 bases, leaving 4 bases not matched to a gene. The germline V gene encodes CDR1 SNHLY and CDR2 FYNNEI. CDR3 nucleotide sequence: TGTGCCAGCAGTGCAGGGGGATCAGGAAACACCATATATTTT. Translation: CASSAGGSGNTIYF.

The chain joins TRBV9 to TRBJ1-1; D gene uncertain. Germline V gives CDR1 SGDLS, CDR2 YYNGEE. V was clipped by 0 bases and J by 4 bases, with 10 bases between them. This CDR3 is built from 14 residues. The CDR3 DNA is TGTGCCAGCAGCGTAGGACGGGAGGGCACTGAAGCTTTCTTT. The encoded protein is CASSVGREGTEAFF.

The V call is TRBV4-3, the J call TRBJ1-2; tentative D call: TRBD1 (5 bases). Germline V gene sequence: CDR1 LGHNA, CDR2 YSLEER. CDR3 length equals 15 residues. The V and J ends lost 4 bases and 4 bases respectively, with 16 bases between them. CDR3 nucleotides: TGCGCCAGCAGCCCCTCCGAGACAGAACTCTATGGCTACACCTTC. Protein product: CASSPSETELYGYTF.

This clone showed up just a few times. CDR3 nucleotide sequence: TGTGCCAGCAGCGTAAGAAGGGGCGTATGCTATGAAAAACTGTTTTTT. Translated: CASSVRRGVCYEKLFF. This chain connects TRBV9 to TRBJ1-4, with a tentative D call TRBD1 (5 bases). Germline V gene data show CDR1 as SGDLS and CDR2 as YYNGEE. V was pared by 1 base and J by 6 bases, with 16 bases between. The CDR3 is 16 amino acids.

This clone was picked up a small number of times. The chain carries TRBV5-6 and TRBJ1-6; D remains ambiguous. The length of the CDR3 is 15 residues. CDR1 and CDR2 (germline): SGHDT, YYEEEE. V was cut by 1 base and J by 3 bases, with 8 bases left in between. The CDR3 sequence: CASSLRTIYNSPLHF. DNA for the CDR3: TGTGCCAGCAGCTTGCGCACTATCTATAATTCACCCCTCCACTTT.

The CDR3 region is CARRQGEYEQYF. The CDR3 DNA reads TGTGCCAGGAGACAGGGGGAATACGAGCAGTACTTC. The rearrangement joins TRBV27 to TRBJ2-7, with TRBD1 matching over 9 bases. Trimming removed 9 bases from V and 4 bases from J; junction bases left unmatched: 4. Germline-derived CDR1 and CDR2 are MNHEY and SMNVEV (reference sequence). The CDR3 spans 12 residues.

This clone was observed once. DNA for the CDR3: TGCGCCAGCAGCACGACAGGGGTAGGGCCTGATGGCTACACCTTC. Translated: CASSTTGVGPDGYTF. The genes are TRBV4-1 and TRBJ1-2; TRBD1 matches 8 bases. V lost 5 bases and J lost 6; bases outside the gene matches: 11. CDR1 and CDR2 from the germline V gene are MGHRA and YSYEKL. This CDR3 region has 15 residues.

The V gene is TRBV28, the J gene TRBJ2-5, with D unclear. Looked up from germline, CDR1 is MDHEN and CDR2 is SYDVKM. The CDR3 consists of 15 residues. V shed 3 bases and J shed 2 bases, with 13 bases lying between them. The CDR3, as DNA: TGTGCCAGCAGTTTGACTTTGGGTGCACAAGAGACCCAGTACTTC. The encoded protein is CASSLTLGAQETQYF.

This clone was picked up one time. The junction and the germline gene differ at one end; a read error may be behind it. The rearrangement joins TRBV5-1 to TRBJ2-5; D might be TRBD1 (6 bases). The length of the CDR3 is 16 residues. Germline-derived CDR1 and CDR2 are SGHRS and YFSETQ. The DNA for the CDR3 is TGCGCCAGCAGCCCCAAACGAACAGGGTTCGGAGAGGCCCAGTACTTC. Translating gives CASSPKRTGFGEAQYF.

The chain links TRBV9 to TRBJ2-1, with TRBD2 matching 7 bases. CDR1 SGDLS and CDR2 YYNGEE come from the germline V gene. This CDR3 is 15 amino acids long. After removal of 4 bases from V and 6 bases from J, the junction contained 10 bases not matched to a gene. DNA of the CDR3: TGTGCCAGCAGCCCTAGTGGGGGGAGGGGCAATGAGCAGTTCTTC. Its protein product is CASSPSGGRGNEQFF.

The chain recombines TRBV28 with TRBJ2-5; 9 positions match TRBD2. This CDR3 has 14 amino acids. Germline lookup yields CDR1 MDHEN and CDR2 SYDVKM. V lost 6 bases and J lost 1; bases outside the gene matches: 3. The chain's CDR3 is CASRATSGQETQYF. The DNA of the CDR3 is TGTGCCAGCAGGGCGACTAGCGGCCAAGAGACCCAGTACTTC.

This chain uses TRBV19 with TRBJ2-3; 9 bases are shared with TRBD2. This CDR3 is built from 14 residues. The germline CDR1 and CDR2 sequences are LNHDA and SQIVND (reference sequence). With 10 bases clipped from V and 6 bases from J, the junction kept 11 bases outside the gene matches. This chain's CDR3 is CATGTPAGGDTQYF. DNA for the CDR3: TGTGCCACTGGGACCCCCGCGGGGGGGGATACGCAGTATTTT.

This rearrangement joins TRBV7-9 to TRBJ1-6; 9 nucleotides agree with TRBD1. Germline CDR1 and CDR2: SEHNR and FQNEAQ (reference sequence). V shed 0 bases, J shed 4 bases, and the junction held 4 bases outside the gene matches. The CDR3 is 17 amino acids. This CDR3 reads CASSLAGTGIYNSPLHF. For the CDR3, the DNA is TGTGCCAGCAGCTTAGCCGGGACAGGGATTTATAATTCACCCCTCCACTTT. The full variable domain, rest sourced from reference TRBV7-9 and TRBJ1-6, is DTGVSQNPRHKITKRGQNVTFRCDPISEHNRLYWYRQTLGQGPEFLTYFQNEAQLEKSRLLSDRFSAERPKGSFSTLEIQRTEQGDSAMYLCASSLAGTGIYNSPLHFGNGTRLTVT.

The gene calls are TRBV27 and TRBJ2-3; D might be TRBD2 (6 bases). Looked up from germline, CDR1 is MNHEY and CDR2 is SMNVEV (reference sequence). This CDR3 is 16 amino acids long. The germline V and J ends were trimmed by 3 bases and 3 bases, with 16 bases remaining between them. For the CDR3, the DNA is TGTGCCAGCAGTTTCACGAGACGGGAGAGAACAGATACGCAGTATTTT. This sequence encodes CASSFTRRERTDTQYF.